The present TCR beta chain was sequenced within a study of blood T cell repertoires in COVID-19. About the research overall: Samples taken during acute and convalescent COVID-19 were collected in the United States, Italy and Spain. PBMCs, B-cell-depleted T cells, or T cells provided the cDNA or gDNA that made up the material.

Original processing notes: Amplifying reference gene primers gave estimates of nucleated cell counts. Sequencing was performed with immunoSEQ multiplex PCR; in TCRdb, only in-frame clones are kept and a portion is missing. V and J calls and clone size come straight from that table; D and trimming were deduced from the DNA. This sample has about 200,000 clones, with 90% found just once. The CDR3 covers 14 residues. With 1 base removed from V and 4 bases from J, the gap between germline ends came to 7 bases. Germline values: CDR1 MGHRA, CDR2 YSYEKL. This clonotype was obtained from a man aged 50 to 60 with acute or convalescent COVID-19. The J gene is TRBJ2-2, the V gene TRBV4-1; no firm D call. Sequencing was done on a sample of peripheral blood. The CDR3 region has the DNA TGCGCCAGCAGCCAAGTAGCACCCACCGGGGAGCTGTTTTTT. Translated, it gives CASSQVAPTGELFF.